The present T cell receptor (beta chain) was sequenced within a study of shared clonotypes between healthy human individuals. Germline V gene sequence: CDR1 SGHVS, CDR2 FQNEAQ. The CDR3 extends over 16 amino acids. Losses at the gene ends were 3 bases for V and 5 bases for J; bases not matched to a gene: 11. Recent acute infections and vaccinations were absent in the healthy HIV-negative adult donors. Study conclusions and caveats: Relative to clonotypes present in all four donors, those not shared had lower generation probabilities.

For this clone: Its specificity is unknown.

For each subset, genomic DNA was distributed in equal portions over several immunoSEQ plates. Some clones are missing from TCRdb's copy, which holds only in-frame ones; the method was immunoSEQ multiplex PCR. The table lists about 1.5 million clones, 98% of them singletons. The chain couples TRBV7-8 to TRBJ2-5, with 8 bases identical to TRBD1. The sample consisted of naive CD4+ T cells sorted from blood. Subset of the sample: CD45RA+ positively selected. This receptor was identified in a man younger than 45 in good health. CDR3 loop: CASSFRVQGVDETQYF. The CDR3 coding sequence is TGTGCCAGCAGCTTCAGGGTACAGGGGGTTGACGAGACCCAGTACTTC.